This TCR beta chain was obtained from a study of T cells in Graves' hyperthyroidism and ophthalmopathy. Study details: Staff took peripheral blood when the initial diagnosis was made, before any treatment began. General study findings and limits: A 13 V-J signature model discriminated ophthalmopathy versus stable hyperthyroidism.

Amplification yielded TCR beta CDR3 regions, with RNA transcripts as the source. When the TCR CDR3 underwent first-round RT-PCR, the HTBI primer set was used. TCRdb redid the calling of the multiplex PCR reads with MiXCR, one entry per CDR3 protein. The data contain 500,000 to 550,000 distinct CDR3 sequences, about 20% of them singletons. For this clonotype: The antigen is unknown.

This CDR3 region has 18 residues. J gave up 0 bases and V 6 bases, and 11 bases lay outside the gene matches. Germline assignment: CDR1 LNHDA and CDR2 SQIVND (reference sequence). This sequence joins TRBV19 and TRBJ1-4; 9 bases are a match to TRBD1. Sequences were obtained from blood. The clonotype was recovered from a man in his forties with Graves' ophthalmopathy. The CDR3 DNA is TGTGCCAGTAGACGGACAGGGGCCTTATCCGCAACTAATGAAAAACTGTTTTTT. Translating it yields CASRRTGALSATNEKLFF.